Listed here are 20 T cell receptor beta chains from one sample, sequenced in a study of identical twins. TCRdb used MiXCR to reprocess the 5' RACE reads, holding one entry per CDR3 protein. The sample has about 1.7 million distinct CDR3 sequences; around 33% are singletons. Sequenced material: cord blood. These receptors were taken from a newborn girl in good health.

The chain recombines TRBV2 with TRBJ1-5; the D is unclear. This CDR3 region has 15 residues. CDR1 and CDR2 (germline): SNHLY, FYNNEI. The ends were cut back, 4 bases at V and 2 bases at J, with 12 bases in the middle. The chain's CDR3 is CASSGKGGGNQPQHF. CDR3 coding DNA: TGTGCCAGCAGTGGTAAAGGCGGGGGCAATCAGCCCCAGCATTTT. The full variable domain, in which reference TRBV2 and TRBJ1-5 provide the parts outside the CDR3, is EPEVTQTPSHQVTQMGQEVILRCVPISNHLYFYWYRQILGQKVEFLVSFYNNEISEKSEIFDDQFSVERPDGSNFTLKIRSTKLEDSAMYFCASSGKGGGNQPQHFGDGTRLSIL.

Only a few counts were recorded for this clonotype. This chain uses TRBV4-1 with TRBJ2-3, with D unresolved. Germline CDR1 reads MGHRA; CDR2 reads YSYEKL. Between the trimmed V and J ends, which lost 4 bases and 2 bases, there was a span of 7 bases. The CDR3 runs to 13 residues. For the CDR3, the DNA is TGCGCCAGCAGCCGCTTCTACACAGATACGCAGTATTTT. Translated, it gives CASSRFYTDTQYF.

A few counts support this clonotype. The CDR3 coding sequence is TGTGCCAGCAGGGAGGGTCCCTCGCCCCTCTACGAGCAGTACTTC. As protein: CASREGPSPLYEQYF. The V gene is TRBV6-1, the J gene TRBJ2-7; possibly TRBD2 for D (6 bases). With 6 bases removed from V and 3 bases from J, the gap between germline ends came to 18 bases. There are 15 residues in the CDR3. Germline V gene lookup returns CDR1 MNHNS and CDR2 SASEGT.

V and J are TRBV20-1 and TRBJ1-1; D remains ambiguous. The CDR3 spans 14 residues. Trimming left V 6 bases short and J 3 bases short, with 17 bases between. Germline values: CDR1 DFQATT, CDR2 SNEGSKA (reference sequence). The CDR3 DNA reads as TGCAGTGCCGCGGGGAGGAGGAGGGACACTGAAGCTTTCTTT. Protein sequence: CSAAGRRRDTEAFF.

Here the CDR3 DNA reads TGTGCCAGCAGTTTATTGGCGGGGGGGAGTCACGAGACCCAGTACTTC. It translates to CASSLLAGGSHETQYF. V gene TRBV27 combines with J gene TRBJ2-5, with TRBD2 matching over 9 bases. Germline CDR1 reads MNHEY; CDR2 reads SMNVEV (reference sequence). CDR3 length: 16 residues. Trimming cost V 1 base and J 5 bases; bases outside gene matches: 8.

The chain carries TRBV5-1 and TRBJ1-6; no reliable D call. This CDR3 is 14 amino acids long. V was shortened by 4 bases and J by 7 bases, with 12 bases between the two germline ends. Germline CDR1 SGHRS, CDR2 YFSETQ. CDR3 sequence reads: CASSAQVLNSPLHF. The DNA for the CDR3 is TGCGCCAGCAGCGCCCAGGTACTGAATTCACCCCTCCACTTT.

CDR3: CASSQGDLSSSYNEQFF. In DNA, the CDR3 is TGTGCCAGCAGCCAAGGGGACTTAAGTAGCTCCTACAATGAGCAGTTCTTC. This sequence joins TRBV3-1 and TRBJ2-1; weak D call: TRBD2 (6 bases). The CDR3 length is 17 residues. Trimming left V 1 base short and J 0 bases short, with 13 bases between. Per germline, CDR1 LGHDT and CDR2 YNNKEL (reference sequence).

This clonotype was detected only a few times. The chain has TRBV28 and TRBJ2-7, with 7 bases identical to TRBD2. This CDR3 spans 15 amino acids. The junction had 7 bases not matched to a gene; V was cut back by 3 bases and J by 2 bases. Germline CDR1 MDHEN, CDR2 SYDVKM. CDR3 sequence reads: CASSFPGRMAYEQYF. CDR3 in DNA: TGTGCCAGCAGTTTTCCCGGGAGGATGGCCTACGAGCAGTACTTC.

In its sample, this clonotype was seen a few times. The chain joins TRBV20-1 to TRBJ2-3; perhaps D is TRBD1 or TRBD2 (6 bases each). V dropped 6 bases and J dropped 0 bases, with 22 bases sitting between them. Germline-derived CDR1 and CDR2 are DFQATT and SNEGSKA (reference sequence). The CDR3 contains 17 residues. CDR3 in amino acids: CSASGLIGGASTDTQYF. The CDR3 DNA reads TGCAGTGCCTCCGGACTTATCGGGGGCGCTAGCACAGATACGCAGTATTTT.

Comment on this clonotype: Given a far larger clone just one base away, this is likely a sequencing read error. This chain links TRBV11-1 with TRBJ2-3; D is perhaps TRBD1 (5 bases). From germline, CDR1 is SGHAT and CDR2 FQDESV (reference sequence). The CDR3 totals 13 residues. V was clipped by 3 bases and J by 4 bases, with 8 bases between them. In DNA form, the CDR3 reads TGTGCCAGCAGCTTTGAAGGGGCAGATACGCAGTATTTT. Its translation: CASSFEGADTQYF.

The chain carries TRBV27 and TRBJ2-7; TRBD1 aligns across 8 bases. Unmatched junction bases numbered 6, after V lost 5 bases and J lost 6 bases. The CDR3 extends over 13 amino acids. Per the germline V gene, CDR1 is MNHEY and CDR2 is SMNVEV (reference sequence). The CDR3 sequence: CASSTIQGGEQYF. The DNA for the CDR3 is TGTGCCAGCAGTACCATACAGGGGGGCGAGCAGTACTTC.

This clonotype was seen more than once but under ten times. This sequence joins TRBV20-1 and TRBJ2-3; D is unresolved. The V gene's germline CDR1 is DFQATT and CDR2 SNEGSKA (reference sequence). CDR3 length equals 13 residues. V was pared by 3 bases and J by 5 bases, with 12 bases between. The CDR3 coding sequence is TGCAGTGCTAGTCGTCGTCCCGGAGATACGCAGTATTTT. Translation: CSASRRPGDTQYF.

This clonotype was observed at least ten times. This chain joins TRBV4-2 and TRBJ2-3, with TRBD2 as a possible D gene (6 bases). The CDR3 is 15 amino acids. V lost 1 base to trimming and J lost 2 bases, with 10 bases between them. Germline V gene lookup returns CDR1 LGHNA and CDR2 YNFKEQ. The DNA for the CDR3 is TGTGCCAGCAGCCAAGGTCTAGCGATCACAGATACGCAGTATTTT. Protein sequence: CASSQGLAITDTQYF.

In this sample, this clonotype turned up many times. This chain joins TRBV27 and TRBJ2-3; possibly TRBD1 for D (5 bases). There are 16 residues in the CDR3. Deletions cut 5 bases from V and 2 bases from J, with 17 bases between. Germline V gives CDR1 MNHEY, CDR2 SMNVEV (reference sequence). The CDR3 sequence is CASSPPRQGPTDTQYF. DNA for the CDR3: TGTGCCAGCAGTCCCCCGCGGCAGGGTCCCACAGATACGCAGTATTTT.

The V call is TRBV7-6, the J call TRBJ2-1; TRBD2 aligns across 7 bases. CDR1 is SGHVS, CDR2 FNYEAQ, per germline. CDR3 length: 15 residues. V shed 8 bases, J shed 2 bases, and the junction held 9 bases outside the gene matches. The CDR3 region is CASGMTSRAYNEQFF. The CDR3 bases are TGTGCCAGCGGCATGACTAGCAGAGCCTACAATGAGCAGTTCTTC. The variable domain in full, with the rest retrieved from reference TRBV7-6 and TRBJ2-1, is GAGVSQSPRYKVTKRGQDVALRCDPISGHVSLYWYRQALGQGPEFLTYFNYEAQQDKSGLPNDRFSAERPEGSISTLTIQRTEQRDSAMYRCASGMTSRAYNEQFFGPGTRLTVL.

The CDR3 bases are TGCAGCGGTAGACGGACCATGAACACTGAAGCTTTCTTT. This gives the protein CSGRRTMNTEAFF. The chain combines TRBV29-1 with TRBJ1-1; D unclear. The CDR3 is 13 residues long. The germline V and J ends were trimmed by 7 bases and 0 bases, with 12 bases remaining between them. Germline loops: CDR1 SQVTM, CDR2 ANQGSEA.

The J gene is TRBJ1-4, the V gene TRBV5-1; D is undetermined. Trimming shortened V by 0 bases and J by 4 bases, and 7 bases separated the two germline ends. Germline loops: CDR1 SGHRS, CDR2 YFSETQ. The CDR3 extends over 14 amino acids. This chain's CDR3 is CASSLGVNNEKLFF. The DNA of the CDR3 is TGCGCCAGCAGCTTGGGGGTTAATAATGAAAAACTGTTTTTT.

This chain joins TRBV10-3 and TRBJ2-7; 8 bases match TRBD1. The V gene end was trimmed by 0 bases and the J gene end by 3 bases; junction bases not matched to a gene: 10. Germline V gene sequence: CDR1 ENHRY, CDR2 SYGVKD. The CDR3 totals 17 residues. The CDR3 protein is CAISESGRDRLLYEQYF. The CDR3 coding sequence is TGTGCCATCAGTGAGTCGGGCCGGGACAGGCTTCTCTACGAGCAGTACTTC.

This clonotype was recorded only once. Its ends do not fully match the called genes, so a read error is possible. The chain employs TRBV29-1 and TRBJ2-5, with D hard to call. The CDR3 spans 11 residues. From germline, CDR1 is SQVTM and CDR2 ANQGSEA. The DNA of the CDR3 is TGCATCGTTCCCCTTTACAATGAGCAGTACTTC. Translating gives CIVPLYNEQYF. Full variable domain (missing parts from reference TRBV29-1 and TRBJ2-5): SAVISQKPSRDICQRGTSLTIQCQVDSQVTMMFWYRQQPGQSLTLIATANQGSEATYESGFVIDKFPISRPNLTFSTLTVSNMSPEDSSIYLCIVPLYNEQYFGPGTRLLVL.

This clonotype was observed a few times. This sequence joins TRBV7-2 and TRBJ2-7; unclear D gene. CDR3 length equals 12 residues. Per the germline V gene, CDR1 is SGHTA and CDR2 is FQGNSA. Trimming shortened V by 5 bases and J by 9 bases, and 14 bases separated the two germline ends. CDR3 amino acids: CASSLLGTRQYF. Here the CDR3 DNA reads TGTGCCAGCAGCCTGTTAGGCACGAGGCAGTACTTC.